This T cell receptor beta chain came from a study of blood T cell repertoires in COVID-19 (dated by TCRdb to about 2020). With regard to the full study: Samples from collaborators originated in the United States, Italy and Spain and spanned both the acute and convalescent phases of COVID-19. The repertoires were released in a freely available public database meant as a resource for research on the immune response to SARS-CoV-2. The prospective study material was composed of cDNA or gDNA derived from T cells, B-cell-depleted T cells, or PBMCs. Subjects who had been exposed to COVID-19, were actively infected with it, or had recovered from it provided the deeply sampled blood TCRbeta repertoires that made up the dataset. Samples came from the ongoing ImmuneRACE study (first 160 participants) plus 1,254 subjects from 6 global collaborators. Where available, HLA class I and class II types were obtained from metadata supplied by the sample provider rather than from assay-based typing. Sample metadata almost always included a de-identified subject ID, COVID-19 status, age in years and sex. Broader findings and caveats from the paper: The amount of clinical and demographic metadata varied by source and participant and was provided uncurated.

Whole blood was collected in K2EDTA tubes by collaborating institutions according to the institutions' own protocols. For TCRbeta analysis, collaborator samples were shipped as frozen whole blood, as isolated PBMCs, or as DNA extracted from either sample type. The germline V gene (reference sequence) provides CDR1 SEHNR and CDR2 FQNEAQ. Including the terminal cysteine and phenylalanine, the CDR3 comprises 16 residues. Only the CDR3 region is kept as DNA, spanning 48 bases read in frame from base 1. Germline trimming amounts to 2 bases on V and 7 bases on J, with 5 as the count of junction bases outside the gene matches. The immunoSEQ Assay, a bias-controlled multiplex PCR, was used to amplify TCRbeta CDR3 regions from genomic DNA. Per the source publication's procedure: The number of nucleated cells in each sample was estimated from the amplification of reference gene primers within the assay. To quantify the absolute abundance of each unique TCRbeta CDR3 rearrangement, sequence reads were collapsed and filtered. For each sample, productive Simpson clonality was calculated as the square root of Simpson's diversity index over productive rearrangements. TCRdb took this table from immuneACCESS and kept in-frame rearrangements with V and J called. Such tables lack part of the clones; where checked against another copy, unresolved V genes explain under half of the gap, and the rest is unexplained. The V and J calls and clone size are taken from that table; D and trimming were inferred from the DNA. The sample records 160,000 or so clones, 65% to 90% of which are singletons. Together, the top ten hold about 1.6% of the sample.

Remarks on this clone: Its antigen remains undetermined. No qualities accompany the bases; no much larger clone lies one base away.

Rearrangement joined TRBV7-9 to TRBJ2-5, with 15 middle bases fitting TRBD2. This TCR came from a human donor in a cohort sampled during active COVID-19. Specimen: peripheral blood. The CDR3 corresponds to CASSLLGLAGGGTQYF. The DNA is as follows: TGTGCCAGCAGCTTACTGGGACTAGCGGGAGGAGGGACCCAGTACTTC.